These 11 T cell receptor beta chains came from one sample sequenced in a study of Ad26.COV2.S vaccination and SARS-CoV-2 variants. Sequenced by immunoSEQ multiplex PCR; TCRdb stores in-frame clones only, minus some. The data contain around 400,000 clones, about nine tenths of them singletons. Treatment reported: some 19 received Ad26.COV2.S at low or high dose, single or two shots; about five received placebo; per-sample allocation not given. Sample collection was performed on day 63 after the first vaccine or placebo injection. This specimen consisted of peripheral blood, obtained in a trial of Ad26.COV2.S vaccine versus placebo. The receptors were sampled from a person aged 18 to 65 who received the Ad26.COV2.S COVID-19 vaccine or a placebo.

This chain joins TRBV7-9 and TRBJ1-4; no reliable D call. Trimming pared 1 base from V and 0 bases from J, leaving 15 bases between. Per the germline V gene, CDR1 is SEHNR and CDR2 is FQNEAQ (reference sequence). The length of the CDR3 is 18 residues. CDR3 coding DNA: TGTGCCAGCAGCTTAGTGGGCGCTGGGTTGGCAACTAATGAAAAACTGTTTTTT. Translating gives CASSLVGAGLATNEKLFF. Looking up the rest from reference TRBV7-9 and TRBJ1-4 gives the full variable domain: DTGVSQNPRHKITKRGQNVTFRCDPISEHNRLYWYRQTLGQGPEFLTYFQNEAQLEKSRLLSDRFSAERPKGSFSTLEIQRTEQGDSAMYLCASSLVGAGLATNEKLFFGSGTQLSVL.

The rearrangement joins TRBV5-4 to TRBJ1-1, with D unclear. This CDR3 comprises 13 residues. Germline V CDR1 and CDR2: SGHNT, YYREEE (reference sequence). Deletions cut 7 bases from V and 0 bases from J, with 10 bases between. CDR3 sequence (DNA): TGTGCCAGCCATAACCCTCTGAACACTGAAGCTTTCTTT. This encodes CASHNPLNTEAFF.

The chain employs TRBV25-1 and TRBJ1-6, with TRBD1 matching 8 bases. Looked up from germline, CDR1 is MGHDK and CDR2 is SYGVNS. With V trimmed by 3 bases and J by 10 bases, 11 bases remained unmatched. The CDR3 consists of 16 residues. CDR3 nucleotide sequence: TGTGCCAGCAGTGAGACACTGGACAGGGTTGCGTCACCCCTCCACTTT. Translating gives CASSETLDRVASPLHF.

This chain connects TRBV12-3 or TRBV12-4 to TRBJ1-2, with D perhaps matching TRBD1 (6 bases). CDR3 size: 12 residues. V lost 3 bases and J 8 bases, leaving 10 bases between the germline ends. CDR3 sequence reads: CASSFAGAGYTF. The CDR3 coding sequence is TGTGCCAGCAGTTTTGCAGGGGCCGGCTACACCTTC.

The DNA of the CDR3 is TGTGCCAGCTCACTAGGGGGGACATGGGACTACGAGCAGTACTTC. Translated: CASSLGGTWDYEQYF. The gene calls are TRBV18 and TRBJ2-7; D tentatively reads TRBD1 or TRBD2 (6 bases each). The germline CDR1 and CDR2 sequences are KGHSH and LQKENI. V was cut by 4 bases and J by 3 bases, with 16 bases left in between. The CDR3 consists of 15 residues.

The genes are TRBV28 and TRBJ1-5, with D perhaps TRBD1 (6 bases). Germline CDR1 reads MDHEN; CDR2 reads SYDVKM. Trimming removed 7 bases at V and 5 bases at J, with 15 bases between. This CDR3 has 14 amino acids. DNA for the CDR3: TGTGCCAGCACCCTAGGGGGGTTGGATCAGCCCCAGCATTTT. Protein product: CASTLGGLDQPQHF. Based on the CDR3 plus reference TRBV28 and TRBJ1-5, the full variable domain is DVKVTQSSRYLVKRTGEKVFLECVQDMDHENMFWYRQDPGLGLRLIYFSYDVKMKEKGDIPEGYSVSREKKERFSLILESASTNQTSMYLCASTLGGLDQPQHFGDGTRLSIL.

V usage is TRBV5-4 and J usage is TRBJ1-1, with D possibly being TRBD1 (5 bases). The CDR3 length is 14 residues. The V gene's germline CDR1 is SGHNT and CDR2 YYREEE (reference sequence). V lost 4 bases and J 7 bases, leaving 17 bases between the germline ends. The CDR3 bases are TGTGCCAGCAGCCCCTGGGGGGGGAGATTTGAAGCTTTCTTT. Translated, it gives CASSPWGGRFEAFF.

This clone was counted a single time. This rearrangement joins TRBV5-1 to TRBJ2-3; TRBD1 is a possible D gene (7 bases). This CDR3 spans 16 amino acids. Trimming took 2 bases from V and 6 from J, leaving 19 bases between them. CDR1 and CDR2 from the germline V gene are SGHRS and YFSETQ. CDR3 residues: CASSFTGRETGDTQYF. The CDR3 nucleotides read TGCGCCAGCAGCTTTACAGGCCGGGAGACAGGGGATACGCAGTATTTT.

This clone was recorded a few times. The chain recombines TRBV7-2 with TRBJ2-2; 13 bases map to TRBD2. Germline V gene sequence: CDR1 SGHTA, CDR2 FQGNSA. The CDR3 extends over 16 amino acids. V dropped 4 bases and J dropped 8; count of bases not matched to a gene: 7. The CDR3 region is CASSSGLAGALGELFF. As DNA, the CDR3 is TGTGCCAGCAGCTCTGGACTAGCGGGAGCTCTTGGGGAGCTGTTTTTT. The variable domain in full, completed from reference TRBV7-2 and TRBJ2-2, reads GAGVSQSPSNKVTEKGKDVELRCDPISGHTALYWYRQSLGQGLEFLIYFQGNSAPDKSGLPSDRFSAERTGGSVSTLTIQRTQQEDSAVYLCASSSGLAGALGELFFGEGSRLTVL.

CDR3 protein: CASSEGKGTRAGELFF. In nucleotides, the CDR3 is TGCGCCAGCAGCGAGGGGAAAGGGACGAGAGCCGGGGAGCTGTTTTTT. The rearrangement links TRBV5-1 to TRBJ2-2; TRBD1 or TRBD2 may be the D gene (5 bases each). The ends were cut back, 4 bases at V and 6 bases at J, with 19 bases in the middle. This CDR3 contains 16 residues. In germline, CDR1 is SGHRS, CDR2 YFSETQ.

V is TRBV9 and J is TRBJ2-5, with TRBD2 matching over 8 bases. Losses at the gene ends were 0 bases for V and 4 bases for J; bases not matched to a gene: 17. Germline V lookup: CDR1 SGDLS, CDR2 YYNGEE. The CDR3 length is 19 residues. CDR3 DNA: TGTGCCAGCAGCGTAGCCCCGCGCGGAGTAGCGGGAACTACAGAGACCCAGTACTTC. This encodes CASSVAPRGVAGTTETQYF. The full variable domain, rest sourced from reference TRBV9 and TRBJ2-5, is DSGVTQTPKHLITATGQRVTLRCSPRSGDLSVYWYQQSLDQGLQFLIQYYNGEERAKGNILERFSAQQFPDLHSELNLSSLELGDSALYFCASSVAPRGVAGTTETQYFGPGTRLLVL.